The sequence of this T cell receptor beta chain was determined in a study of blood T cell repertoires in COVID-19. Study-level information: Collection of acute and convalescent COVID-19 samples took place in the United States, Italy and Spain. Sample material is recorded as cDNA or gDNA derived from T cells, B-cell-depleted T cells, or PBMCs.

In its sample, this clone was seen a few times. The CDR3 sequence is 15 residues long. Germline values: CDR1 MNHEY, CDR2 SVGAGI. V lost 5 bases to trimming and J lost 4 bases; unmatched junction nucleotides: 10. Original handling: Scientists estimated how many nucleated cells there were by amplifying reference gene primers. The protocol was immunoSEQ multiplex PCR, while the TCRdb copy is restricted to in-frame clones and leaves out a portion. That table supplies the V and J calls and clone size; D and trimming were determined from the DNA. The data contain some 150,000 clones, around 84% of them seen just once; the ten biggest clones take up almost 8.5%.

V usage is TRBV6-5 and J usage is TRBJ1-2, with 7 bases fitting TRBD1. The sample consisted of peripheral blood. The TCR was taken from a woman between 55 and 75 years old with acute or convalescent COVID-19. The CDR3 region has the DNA TGTGCCAGCAGTCGAACCCGGGACAGTGGCTATGGCTACACCTTC. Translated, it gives CASSRTRDSGYGYTF.